These 10 T cell receptor beta chains originate from one sample sequenced in a study of CD8+CD57+ T cells in acquired aplastic anemia. For CDR3 and TCR beta VDJ profiling, genomic DNA was the template used. TCRdb independently ran MiXCR on the reads; one entry per CDR3 protein. The table records 200,000 to 250,000 distinct CDR3 sequences, 34% of them present only once. The specimen was sorted CD4+, CD8+, or CD8+CD57+ T cells (not recorded which) from PBMCs. The receptors shown here come from a human donor in good health, serving as a control.

This clonotype was detected a few times. With a much larger clone just one base away, this may be a read error. The chain carries TRBV9 and TRBJ1-2; possible D gene TRBD1, 5 bases. The CDR3 covers 15 residues. Trimming removed 4 bases at V and 3 bases at J, with 16 bases between. In germline, CDR1 is SGDLS, CDR2 YYNGEE. CDR3 sequence (DNA): TGTGCCAGCAGCTCAGACAGAAGTCGGGACTATGGCTACACCTTC. Its protein product is CASSSDRSRDYGYTF. Based on the CDR3 plus reference TRBV9 and TRBJ1-2, the full variable domain is DSGVTQTPKHLITATGQRVTLRCSPRSGDLSVYWYQQSLDQGLQFLIQYYNGEERAKGNILERFSAQQFPDLHSELNLSSLELGDSALYFCASSSDRSRDYGYTFGSGTRLTVV.

The chain couples TRBV29-1 to TRBJ1-2; D ambiguous. The V and J ends lost 3 bases and 2 bases respectively, with 13 bases between them. The germline V gene encodes CDR1 SQVTM and CDR2 ANQGSEA. This CDR3 has 14 residues. This CDR3 is CSVEGKAANYGYTF. The CDR3 DNA sequence: TGCAGCGTTGAGGGGAAGGCAGCGAACTATGGCTACACCTTC.

The rearrangement joins TRBV10-3 to TRBJ1-1; the match to TRBD1 covers 10 bases. The ends lost 3 bases at V and 4 bases at J; junction bases unmatched: 5. The CDR3 runs to 15 residues. CDR1 ENHRY and CDR2 SYGVKD come from the germline V gene. The chain's CDR3 is CAISDGTGESTEAFF. CDR3 in DNA: TGTGCCATCAGTGACGGGACAGGGGAAAGCACTGAAGCTTTCTTT.

This clonotype occurred many times. The genes are TRBV7-9 and TRBJ1-1; TRBD1 matches at 8 bases. The CDR3 length is 15 residues. CDR1 and CDR2 (germline): SEHNR, FQNEAQ (reference sequence). Trimming at V came to 1 base and at J to 0 bases, leaving 1 base not matched to a gene. The CDR3 region is CASSLGTGLNTEAFF. CDR3 DNA: TGTGCCAGCAGCTTAGGGACAGGGCTGAACACTGAAGCTTTCTTT. Using reference TRBV7-9 and TRBJ1-1 for the parts outside the CDR3, the full variable domain is DTGVSQNPRHKITKRGQNVTFRCDPISEHNRLYWYRQTLGQGPEFLTYFQNEAQLEKSRLLSDRFSAERPKGSFSTLEIQRTEQGDSAMYLCASSLGTGLNTEAFFGQGTRLTVV.

The CDR3 loop is CASSLAPDNEQYF. The CDR3 DNA is TGTGCCAGCAGCTTAGCGCCGGACAACGAGCAGTACTTC. The chain carries TRBV7-7 and TRBJ2-7; weak D call: TRBD1 (5 bases). CDR3 length: 13 residues. Trimming cost V 0 bases and J 5 bases, with 8 bases left between them. CDR1 is SSHAT, CDR2 FNYEAQ, per germline (reference sequence).

The V call is TRBV4-3, the J call TRBJ2-1; D unclear. V was trimmed by 0 bases and J by 3 bases, leaving 9 bases between them. CDR3 size: 15 residues. Germline V CDR1 and CDR2: LGHNA, YSLEER. The CDR3, as DNA: TGCGCCAGCAGCCAAGATGATGCAGGCTACAATGAGCAGTTCTTC. Translation: CASSQDDAGYNEQFF.

The table lists this clonotype with a count of one. A read error may explain this, as a much larger clone is one base away. The rearrangement links TRBV20-1 to TRBJ1-1; a possible D gene is TRBD1 (6 bases). This CDR3 is built from 13 residues. Germline V CDR1 and CDR2: DFQATT, SNEGSKA (reference sequence). The CDR3 DNA reads as TGCAGTGCTAGGGTCGACAGGAACACTGAAGTTTTCTTT. This encodes CSARVDRNTEVFF.

This clonotype was recorded at least ten times. The V call is TRBV20-1, the J call TRBJ2-1, with 11 bases that match TRBD2. Germline CDR1 DFQATT, CDR2 SNEGSKA (reference sequence). The CDR3 has 15 residues. The ends lost 0 bases at V and 6 bases at J; junction bases unmatched: 4. The CDR3 protein is CSARELAGVGNEQFF. The CDR3 DNA reads TGCAGTGCTAGAGAACTAGCGGGAGTAGGCAATGAGCAGTTCTTC.

This clonotype was counted a single time. The gene calls are TRBV20-1 and TRBJ1-5, with D perhaps TRBD1 (6 bases). This CDR3 is 16 amino acids long. V lost 3 bases and J lost 0, with 15 bases in between. Germline CDR1 reads DFQATT; CDR2 reads SNEGSKA (reference sequence). CDR3 DNA sequence: TGCAGTGCTAGTCAACAGGGATTCTATAGCAATCAGCCCCAGCATTTT. It specifies CSASQQGFYSNQPQHF.

For this clonotype: A read error may be the cause here, since a much bigger clone is one base away. The V and J genes are TRBV2 and TRBJ1-2, with D hard to call. CDR1 and CDR2 from the germline V gene are SNHLY and FYNNEI. The CDR3 extends over 13 amino acids. DNA for the CDR3: TGTGCCAGCAGCTTCCTCGTGAACTGTGGCTACACCTTC. This codes for CASSFLVNCGYTF.